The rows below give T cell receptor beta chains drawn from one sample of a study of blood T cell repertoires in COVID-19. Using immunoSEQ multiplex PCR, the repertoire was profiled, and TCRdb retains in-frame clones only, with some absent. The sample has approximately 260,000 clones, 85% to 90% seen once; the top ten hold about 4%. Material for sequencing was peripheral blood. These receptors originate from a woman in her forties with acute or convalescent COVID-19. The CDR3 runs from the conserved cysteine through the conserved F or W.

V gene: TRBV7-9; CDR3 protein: CASSGGTYGYTF
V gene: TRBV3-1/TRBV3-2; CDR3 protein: CASSLRAGKAEKLFF
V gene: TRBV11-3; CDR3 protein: CASSLGSMSGDTQYF
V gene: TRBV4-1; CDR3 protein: CASSQPGQGPMGQFF
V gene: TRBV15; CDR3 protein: CATSRVQGATNEKLFF
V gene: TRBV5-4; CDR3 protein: CASSLTRGQSMNTEAFF
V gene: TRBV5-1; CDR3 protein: CASSWTGDYGYTF
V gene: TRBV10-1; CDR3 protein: CASSAMGTGEETQYF
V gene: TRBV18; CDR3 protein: CASSPEPRGGGTEAFF
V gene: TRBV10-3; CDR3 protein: CAISVGGQGNTEAFF
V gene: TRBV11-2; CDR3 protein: CASSPRAGQANQPQHF
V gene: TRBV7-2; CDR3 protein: CASSLIAAGGNQPQHF
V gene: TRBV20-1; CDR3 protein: CSASRRQSTNKYF
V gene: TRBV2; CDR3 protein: CASCRWTSGGQETQYF
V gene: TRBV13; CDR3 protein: CASSLAGGPAGELFF
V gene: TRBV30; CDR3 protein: CAWSEGFGTANEKLFF
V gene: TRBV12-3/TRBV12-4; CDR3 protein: CASSLRGGTEAFF
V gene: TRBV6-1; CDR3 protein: CASSEGRLLGANTGELFF
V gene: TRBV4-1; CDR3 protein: CASSHPVGATPEAFF
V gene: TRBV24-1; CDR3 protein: CATSESRGHGYTF
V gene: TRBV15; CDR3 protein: CATDRGSSGEKLFF
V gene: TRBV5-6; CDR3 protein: CASSLGPADYGYTF
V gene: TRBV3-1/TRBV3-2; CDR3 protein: CASSPPFSGGFNEQFF
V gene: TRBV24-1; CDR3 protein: CATSASGTQGTEAFF
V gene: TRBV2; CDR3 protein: CASRTGTSGGSLPYTQYF
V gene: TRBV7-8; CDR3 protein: CASSLELAGGRGELFF